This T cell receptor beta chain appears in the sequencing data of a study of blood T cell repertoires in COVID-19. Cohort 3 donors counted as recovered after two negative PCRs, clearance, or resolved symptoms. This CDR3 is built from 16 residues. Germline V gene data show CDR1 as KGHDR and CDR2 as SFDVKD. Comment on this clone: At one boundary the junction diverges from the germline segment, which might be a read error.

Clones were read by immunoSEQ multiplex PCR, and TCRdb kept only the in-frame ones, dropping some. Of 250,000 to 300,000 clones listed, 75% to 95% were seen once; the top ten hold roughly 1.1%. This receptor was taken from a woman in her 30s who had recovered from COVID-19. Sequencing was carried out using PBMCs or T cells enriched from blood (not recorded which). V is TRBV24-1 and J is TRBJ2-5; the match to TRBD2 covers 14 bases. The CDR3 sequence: CVTSARLAGGKETQYF. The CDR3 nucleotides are TGTGTCACCAGTGCCCGACTAGCGGGAGGGAAAGAGACCCAGTACTTC.